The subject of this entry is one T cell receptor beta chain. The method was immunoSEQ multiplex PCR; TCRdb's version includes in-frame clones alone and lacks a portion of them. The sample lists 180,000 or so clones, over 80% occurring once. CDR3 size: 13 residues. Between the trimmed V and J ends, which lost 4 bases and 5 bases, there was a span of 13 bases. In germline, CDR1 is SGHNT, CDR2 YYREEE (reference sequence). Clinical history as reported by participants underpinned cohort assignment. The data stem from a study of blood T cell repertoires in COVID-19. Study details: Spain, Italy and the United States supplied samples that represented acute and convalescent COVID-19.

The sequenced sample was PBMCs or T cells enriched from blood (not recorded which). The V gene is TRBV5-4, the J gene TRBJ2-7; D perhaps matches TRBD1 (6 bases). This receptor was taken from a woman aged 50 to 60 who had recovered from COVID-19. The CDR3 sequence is CASSQTGFDEQYV. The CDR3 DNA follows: TGTGCCAGCAGCCAGACAGGTTTCGACGAGCAGTACGTC.